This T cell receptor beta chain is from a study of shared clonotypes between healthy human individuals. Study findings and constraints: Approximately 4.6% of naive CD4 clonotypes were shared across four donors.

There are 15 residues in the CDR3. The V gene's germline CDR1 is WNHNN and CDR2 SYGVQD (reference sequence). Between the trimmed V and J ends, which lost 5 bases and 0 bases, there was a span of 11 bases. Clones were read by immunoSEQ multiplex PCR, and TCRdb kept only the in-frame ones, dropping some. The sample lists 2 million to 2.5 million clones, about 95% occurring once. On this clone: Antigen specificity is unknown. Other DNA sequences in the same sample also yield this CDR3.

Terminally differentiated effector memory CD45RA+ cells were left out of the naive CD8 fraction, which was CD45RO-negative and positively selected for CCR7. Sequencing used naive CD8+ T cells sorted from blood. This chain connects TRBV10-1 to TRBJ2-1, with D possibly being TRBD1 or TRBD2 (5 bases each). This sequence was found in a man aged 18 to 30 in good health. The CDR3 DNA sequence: TGCGCCAGCAGTAGGGACCTCAGCTCCTACAATGAGCAGTTCTTC. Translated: CASSRDLSSYNEQFF.